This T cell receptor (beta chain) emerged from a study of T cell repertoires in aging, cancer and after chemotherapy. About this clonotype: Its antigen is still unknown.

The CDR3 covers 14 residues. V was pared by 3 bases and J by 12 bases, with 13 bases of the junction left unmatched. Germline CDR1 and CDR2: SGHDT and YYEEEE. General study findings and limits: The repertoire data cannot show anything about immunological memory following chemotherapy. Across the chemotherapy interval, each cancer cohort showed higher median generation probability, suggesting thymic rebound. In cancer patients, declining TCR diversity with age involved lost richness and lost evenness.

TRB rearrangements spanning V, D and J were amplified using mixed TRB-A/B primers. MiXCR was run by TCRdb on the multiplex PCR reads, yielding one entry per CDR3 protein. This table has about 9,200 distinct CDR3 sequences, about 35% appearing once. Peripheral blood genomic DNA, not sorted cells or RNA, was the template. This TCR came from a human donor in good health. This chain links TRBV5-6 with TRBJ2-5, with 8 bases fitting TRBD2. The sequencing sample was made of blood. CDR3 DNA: TGTGCCAGCAGCTCTTTTCCGGGACTAGTAGGAGAGTACTTC. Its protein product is CASSSFPGLVGEYF.